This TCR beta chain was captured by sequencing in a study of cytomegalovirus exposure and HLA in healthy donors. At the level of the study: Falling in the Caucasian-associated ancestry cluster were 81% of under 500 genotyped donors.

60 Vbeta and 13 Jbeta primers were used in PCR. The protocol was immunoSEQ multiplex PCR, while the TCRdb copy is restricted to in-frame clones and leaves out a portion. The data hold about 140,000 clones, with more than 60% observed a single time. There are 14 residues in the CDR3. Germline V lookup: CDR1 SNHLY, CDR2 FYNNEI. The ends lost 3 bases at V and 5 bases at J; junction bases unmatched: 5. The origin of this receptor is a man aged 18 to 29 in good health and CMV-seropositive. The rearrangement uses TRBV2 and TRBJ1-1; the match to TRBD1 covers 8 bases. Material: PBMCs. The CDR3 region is CASSDDRGRTEAFF. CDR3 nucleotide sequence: TGTGCCAGCAGTGATGACAGGGGAAGAACTGAAGCTTTCTTT.